Listed below are T cell receptor beta chains from one sample, sequenced in a study of T-cell reconstitution after alpha-beta-depleted transplantation in children. TCRdb reprocessed the PCR reads via MiXCR and lists one record per CDR3 protein. The sample consists of around 600,000 distinct CDR3 sequences, 10% to 13% of them appearing once. Sequencing was performed on PBMCs from the stem cell graft donor, taken from the stem cell graft. These receptors all come from a human donor who donated a stem cell graft to a child with acute myeloid leukemia. Each CDR3 is given with its conserved first and last residue. A D gene is named only where the DNA matches it firmly. Size values are once, few and many counts, or a class for expanded clones, and some rows have none.

-	TRBV2	TRBJ1-6	-	TGTGCCAGCATCGGGGGATCAGGTTCACCCCTCCACTTT	CASIGGSGSPLHF
-	TRBV29-1	TRBJ1-1	medium-sized	TGCAGCGTGAAAAACACTGAAGCTTTCTTT	CSVKNTEAFF
-	TRBV12-3/TRBV12-4	TRBJ1-5	few	TGTGCCAGCAGTTCAAGGTTCTCGGATCAGCCCCAGCATTTT	CASSSRFSDQPQHF
TRBD1	TRBV6-1	TRBJ1-1	many	TGCGCCAGCAGCCTCGACAGGGTGAACACTGAAGCTTTCTTT	CASSLDRVNTEAFF
TRBD2	TRBV20-1	TRBJ2-3	-	TGCAGTGCTAGAGGGGGGCGAGCGGGAGTCTTTACAGATACGCAGTATTTT	CSARGGRAGVFTDTQYF
TRBD2	TRBV11-2	TRBJ2-7	-	TGTGCCAGCAGCTTAAATCGACTAGCGGGATGGGCCTACGAGCAGTACTTC	CASSLNRLAGWAYEQYF
TRBD2	TRBV9	TRBJ2-3	few	TGTGCCAGCAGCACCGAAGGGGAGGGGGATACGCAGTATTTT	CASSTEGEGDTQYF
-	TRBV9	TRBJ2-1	-	TGTGCCAGCAGCGTAGCTACAACAGAGCAGTTCTTC	CASSVATTEQFF
-	TRBV6-6	TRBJ2-7	-	TGTGCCAGCAGTAGGACTTTCTACGAGCAGTACTTC	CASSRTFYEQYF
-	TRBV19	TRBJ2-7	-	TGTGCCAGTAGTCCAACCTCAACGGGGAGCTCCTACGAGCAGTACTTC	CASSPTSTGSSYEQYF
-	TRBV9	TRBJ1-2	many	TGTGCCAGCAGCTATAAAGCCTCTAACTATGGCTACACCTTC	CASSYKASNYGYTF
-	TRBV11-2	TRBJ2-5	-	TGTGCCAGCAGCTTAGACGGCAGATCAGAGACCCAGTACTTC	CASSLDGRSETQYF
TRBD2	TRBV5-1	TRBJ2-1	-	TGCGCCAGCAGCTCATGGGGACTAGCTAGAATTGAATTGGGTAATGAGCAGTTCTTC	CASSSWGLARIELGNEQFF
-	TRBV12-3/TRBV12-4	TRBJ2-3	-	TGTGCCAGCGGAGTTCCTGTTCTCTTGGCAGATACGCAGTATTTT	CASGVPVLLADTQYF
-	TRBV18	TRBJ2-5	many	TGTGCCAGCTCACTTCAAGCCCAAGAGACCCAGTACTTC	CASSLQAQETQYF
-	TRBV7-8	TRBJ2-7	few	TGTGCCAGCAGCTCATCGGGATTCTCCTACGAGCAGTACTTC	CASSSSGFSYEQYF
TRBD2	TRBV4-2	TRBJ2-3	-	TGTGCCAGCAGCCAAGAACCCGGGAGGGGTAGCACAGATACGCAGTATTTT	CASSQEPGRGSTDTQYF
-	TRBV28	TRBJ2-5	few	TGTGCCAGCAGTTTAGGTCGGGGGTTCCAAGAGACCCAGTACTTC	CASSLGRGFQETQYF
-	TRBV5-4	TRBJ2-7	many	TGTGCCAGCGGGGTAATTAACGAGCAGTACTTC	CASGVINEQYF
-	TRBV6-2/TRBV6-3	TRBJ2-6	many	TGTGCCAGCAGTTACTCCAAACGATCTGGGGCCAACGTCCTGACTTTC	CASSYSKRSGANVLTF
-	TRBV7-3	TRBJ2-1	few	TGTGCCAGCAGCCCCAGTAGGACCAGCTCCTACAATGAGCAGTTCTTC	CASSPSRTSSYNEQFF